The text below deals with one TCR beta chain. These data are taken from a study of blood T cell repertoires in COVID-19. Study summary: Acute and convalescent COVID-19 samples came from the United States, Italy and Spain. Sources were T cells, B-cell-depleted T cells, or PBMCs; the material itself was cDNA or gDNA.

Germline trimming cut 5 bases from V and 5 bases from J; bases unmatched to any gene: 7. Germline V CDR1 and CDR2: SGHAT, FQNNGV. The CDR3 sequence is 15 residues long. Original processing notes: The authors estimated nucleated cell counts from reference gene primer amplification. Measured with immunoSEQ multiplex PCR; TCRdb has only the in-frame clones, and not every one. V, J and clone size derive from that table, while D and trimming were established from the DNA sequence. This table holds roughly 180,000 clones, 65% to 85% found once. Sequencing input: peripheral blood. The V gene is TRBV11-2, the J gene TRBJ2-5, with TRBD2 matching over 11 bases. The sequence was collected from a woman in her twenties or thirties with acute or convalescent COVID-19. The CDR3 here is CASSVTSGGGETQYF. The DNA for the CDR3 is TGTGCCAGCAGCGTCACTAGCGGGGGAGGTGAGACCCAGTACTTC.